This is a list of T cell receptor beta chains from one sample in a study of blood T cell repertoires in COVID-19. Here immunoSEQ multiplex PCR was the method, and the copy in TCRdb shows in-frame clones only, minus some. The table shows 140,000 or so clones, with more than 75% occurring only once. Sequences were obtained from peripheral blood. The receptors derive from a human donor in a cohort sampled during active COVID-19. Each CDR3 is given with its conserved first and last residue. The D gene is left open where the match is weak.

J | D | V | CDR3 | DNA
TRBJ1-3 | - | TRBV19 | CASSPGGGSGNTIYF | TGTGCCAGTAGTCCCGGGGGAGGCTCTGGAAACACCATATATTTT
TRBJ2-7 | - | TRBV11-2 | CASSLDYRDISYEQYF | TGTGCCAGCAGCTTAGATTACCGGGACATATCCTACGAGCAGTACTTC
TRBJ2-3 | TRBD2 | TRBV28 | CASSLSGGRNTQYF | TGTGCCAGCAGTCTTAGCGGGGGCCGGAATACGCAGTATTTT
TRBJ1-1 | - | TRBV2 | CASSPDTNTEAFF | TGTGCCAGCAGTCCCGACACGAACACTGAAGCTTTCTTT
TRBJ1-2 | - | TRBV6-1 | CASSEARGLNYGYTF | TGTGCCAGCAGTGAAGCTCGAGGGTTAAACTATGGCTACACCTTC
TRBJ2-1 | - | TRBV4-1 | CASSAIPGLSSYNEQFF | TGCGCCAGCAGCGCCATACCTGGGCTCAGCTCCTACAATGAGCAGTTCTTC
TRBJ1-6 | - | TRBV25-1 | CASSAGANSPLHF | TGTGCCAGCAGTGCGGGAGCTAATTCACCCCTCCACTTT
TRBJ2-4 | TRBD1 | TRBV7-9 | CASSQDRDQNIQYF | TGTGCCAGCAGCCAAGACAGGGATCAAAACATTCAGTACTTC
TRBJ1-2 | - | TRBV4-2 | CASLQGNYGYTF | TGTGCCAGCCTCCAGGGTAACTATGGCTACACCTTC
TRBJ1-2 | TRBD1 | TRBV3-1/TRBV3-2 | CASSPGQGTNYGYTF | TGTGCCAGCAGCCCTGGACAGGGAACTAACTATGGCTACACCTTC